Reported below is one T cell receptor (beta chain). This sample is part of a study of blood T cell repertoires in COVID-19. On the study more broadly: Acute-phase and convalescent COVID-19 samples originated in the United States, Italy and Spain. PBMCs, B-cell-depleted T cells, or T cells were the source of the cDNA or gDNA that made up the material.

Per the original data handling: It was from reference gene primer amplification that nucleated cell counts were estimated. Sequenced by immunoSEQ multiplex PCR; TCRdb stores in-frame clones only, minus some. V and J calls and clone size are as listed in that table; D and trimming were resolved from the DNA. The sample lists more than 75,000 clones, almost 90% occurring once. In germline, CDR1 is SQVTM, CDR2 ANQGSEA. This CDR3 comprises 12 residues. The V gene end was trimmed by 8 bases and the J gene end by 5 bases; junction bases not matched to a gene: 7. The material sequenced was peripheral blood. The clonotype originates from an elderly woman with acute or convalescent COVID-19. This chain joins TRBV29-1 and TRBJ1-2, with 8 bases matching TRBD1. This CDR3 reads CSTWGQVYGYTF. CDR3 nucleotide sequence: TGCAGCACTTGGGGACAGGTTTATGGCTACACCTTC.